The present entry profiles one T cell receptor (beta chain) with its context. The data originate from a study of blood T cell repertoires in COVID-19. Method: immunoSEQ multiplex PCR; TCRdb's copy keeps in-frame clones and lacks some. In the table there are more than 85,000 clones, 86% of which are singletons. After removal of 4 bases from V and 7 bases from J, the junction contained 10 bases not matched to a gene. The CDR3 runs to 15 residues. Germline assignment: CDR1 SGHRS and CDR2 YFSETQ. Sample: PBMCs or T cells enriched from blood (not recorded which). The J gene is TRBJ1-5, the V gene TRBV5-1; 8 nucleotides align to TRBD1. The TCR sequence derives from a woman in her 50s who had recovered from COVID-19. The CDR3 DNA sequence: TGCGCCAGCAGCCCCCTAGGACAGGGAAGCCAGCCCCAGCATTTT. Its translation: CASSPLGQGSQPQHF.